The next 8 T cell receptor beta chains were all read from a single sample in a study of control samples from healthy donors and cancer patients. The protocol was immunoSEQ multiplex PCR, while the TCRdb copy is restricted to in-frame clones and leaves out a portion. In the table there are about 90,000 clones, 90% of which are singletons. Sequences were obtained from blood. Receptors originate from a woman between 18 and 29 years old in good health.

The CDR3 loop is CASSGTGVGVSWPQHF. In DNA form, the CDR3 reads TGTGCCAGCAGCGGGACAGGGGTCGGAGTGTCATGGCCCCAGCATTTT. This chain joins TRBV2 and TRBJ1-5; 10 bases line up with TRBD1. Germline CDR1 and CDR2: SNHLY and FYNNEI. With 6 bases clipped from V and 9 bases from J, the junction kept 14 bases outside the gene matches. CDR3 length equals 16 residues.

This chain links TRBV27 with TRBJ2-7; TRBD1 might be the D (5 bases). Per germline, CDR1 MNHEY and CDR2 SMNVEV (reference sequence). V lost 8 bases, J lost 3 bases, and 14 bases lay in between. The length of the CDR3 is 13 residues. The CDR3 region is CASQGALHYEQYF. DNA of the CDR3: TGTGCCAGCCAAGGGGCCCTACACTACGAGCAGTACTTC.

The chain has TRBV7-8 and TRBJ2-1; tentative D call: TRBD2 (7 bases). The germline V gene encodes CDR1 SGHVS and CDR2 FQNEAQ. The CDR3 is 17 residues long. The V end lost 5 bases, the J end lost 1 base, and 18 bases lay between the germline ends. The CDR3 DNA sequence: TGTGCCAGCAGCCCAAAACACGGGGGGCTTTCCTACAATGAGCAGTTCTTC. Amino acids: CASSPKHGGLSYNEQFF.

The V call is TRBV5-4, the J call TRBJ1-6, with 7 bases fitting TRBD1. The junction had 4 bases not matched to a gene; V was cut back by 4 bases and J by 0 bases. CDR1 and CDR2 (germline): SGHNT, YYREEE (reference sequence). This CDR3 spans 16 amino acids. The CDR3 loop reads CASSPTGPSYNSPLHF. The DNA for the CDR3 is TGTGCCAGCAGCCCGACAGGGCCCTCCTATAATTCACCCCTCCACTTT.

This chain joins TRBV5-4 and TRBJ2-7; 10 nucleotides align to TRBD2. Germline values: CDR1 SGHNT, CDR2 YYREEE (reference sequence). This CDR3 contains 14 residues. CDR3 amino acids: CATSGGASVVEQYF. In DNA, the CDR3 is TGTGCTACCAGCGGGGGGGCCTCAGTTGTAGAGCAGTACTTC.

This clone was counted a single time. V and J are TRBV7-9 and TRBJ2-3; D not certain. The V gene lost 3 bases and the J gene lost 3 bases, with 10 bases spanning the gap. The CDR3 runs 14 residues. Germline V gene data show CDR1 as SEHNR and CDR2 as FQNEAQ (reference sequence). The CDR3 nucleotides are TGTGCCAGCAGCTTTAGTGGGCGGACAGATACGCAGTATTTT. As protein: CASSFSGRTDTQYF.

The chain employs TRBV6-2 or TRBV6-3 and TRBJ2-6, with D hard to call. The CDR3 length is 15 residues. Germline loops: CDR1 MNHEY, CDR2 SVGEGT. Trimming took off 4 bases at V and 0 bases at J, with 7 bases between the two ends. CDR3 amino acids: CASSSRSSGANVLTF. CDR3 in DNA: TGTGCCAGCAGTTCCCGGAGCTCTGGGGCCAACGTCCTGACTTTC.

J is TRBJ1-5 and V is TRBV18; TRBD1 aligns across 11 bases. Germline V lookup: CDR1 KGHSH, CDR2 LQKENI. Trimming took 5 bases from V and 6 from J; bases not matched to a gene: 6. This CDR3 is built from 15 residues. The CDR3 DNA sequence: TGTGCCAGCTCAACCGGACAGGGGGCTGGTCAGCCCCAGCATTTT. Its protein product is CASSTGQGAGQPQHF.